The 12 T cell receptor beta chains below come from one sample, sequenced in a study of blood T cell repertoires in COVID-19 (dated by TCRdb to between 2020 and 2021). The receptor library was made with the immunoSEQ multiplex PCR assay. This immuneACCESS table, as held by TCRdb, lists in-frame sequences with V and J called but not all clones. Of the missing ones, under half trace to an unresolved V gene in checked studies; the others have no known cause. The sample has approximately 8,800 clones on record, 70% to 85% of them singletons. Jointly, the top ten make up approximately 19% of the sample. Sample: peripheral blood. These receptor sequences come from a human donor with active COVID-19. The donor label of this sample is uncertain.

V and J are TRBV10-2 and TRBJ2-3, with 11 bases that match TRBD2. V trimming: 8 bases; J trimming: 4 bases; junction bases outside the gene matches: 8. Germline-derived CDR1 and CDR2 are WSHSY and SAAADI. The CDR3 length is 15 residues. The CDR3: CASVKLAGDSDTQYF. The DNA for the CDR3 is TGCGCCAGCGTGAAACTAGCGGGAGATTCAGATACGCAGTATTTT.

This clone was detected a few times. The genes are TRBV11-3 and TRBJ2-7, with a tentative D call TRBD2 (5 bases). The ends were cut back, 4 bases at V and 3 bases at J, with 13 bases in the middle. This CDR3 has 14 residues. The V gene's germline CDR1 is SGHNT and CDR2 YENEEA. As DNA, the CDR3 is TGTGCCAGCAGCTCCCGCCGGGGTGGCTACGAGCAGTACTTC. Protein: CASSSRRGGYEQYF.

The chain uses TRBV27 and TRBJ2-1; 11 bases map to TRBD2. Germline-derived CDR1 and CDR2 are MNHEY and SMNVEV (reference sequence). The V segment lost 6 bases and the J segment 8 bases; nucleotides outside the gene matches: 6. The CDR3 length is 14 residues. Here the CDR3 DNA reads TGTGCCAGCAGGACACTAGCGGGAGTCTATGAGCAGTTCTTC. Protein: CASRTLAGVYEQFF.

J is TRBJ2-7 and V is TRBV6-1, with D possibly TRBD2 on 7 matching bases. Germline V lookup: CDR1 MNHNS, CDR2 SASEGT. The CDR3 sequence is 17 residues long. The V and J ends lost 0 bases and 0 bases respectively, with 15 bases between them. As DNA, the CDR3 is TGTGCCAGCAGTGAAGCGCTTCGGGGGGCTAACTCCTACGAGCAGTACTTC. This gives the protein CASSEALRGANSYEQYF.

The chain couples TRBV7-3 to TRBJ2-1; 11 bases match TRBD2. The V gene's germline CDR1 is SGHTA and CDR2 FQGTGA. This CDR3 comprises 15 residues. The V segment lost 5 bases and the J segment 6 bases; nucleotides outside the gene matches: 6. The DNA of the CDR3 is TGTGCCAGCAGCATCCTCGGGACTAGCGGCAATGAGCAGTTCTTC. Translation: CASSILGTSGNEQFF.

This chain uses TRBV28 with TRBJ1-5, with D maybe TRBD1 (6 bases). The germline V gene has CDR1 MDHEN and CDR2 SYDVKM. V lost 0 bases and J lost 5, with 11 bases in between. CDR3 size: 15 residues. CDR3 sequence reads: CASSLWGARDQPQHF. CDR3 coding DNA: TGTGCCAGCAGTTTATGGGGGGCGCGAGATCAGCCCCAGCATTTT.

The gene calls are TRBV2 and TRBJ1-1; the match to TRBD1 covers 8 bases. The CDR3 has 14 amino acids. Germline-derived CDR1 and CDR2 are SNHLY and FYNNEI. The ends lost 5 bases at V and 2 bases at J; junction bases unmatched: 4. This chain's CDR3 is CASSKQGDNTEAFF. In DNA, the CDR3 is TGTGCCAGCAGTAAACAGGGGGACAACACTGAAGCTTTCTTT. The variable domain in full, with the rest retrieved from reference TRBV2 and TRBJ1-1, is EPEVTQTPSHQVTQMGQEVILRCVPISNHLYFYWYRQILGQKVEFLVSFYNNEISEKSEIFDDQFSVERPDGSNFTLKIRSTKLEDSAMYFCASSKQGDNTEAFFGQGTRLTVV.

The gene calls are TRBV28 and TRBJ2-3; D is unclear. This CDR3 is built from 12 residues. V was shortened by 6 bases and J by 0 bases, with 4 bases between the two germline ends. Germline values: CDR1 MDHEN, CDR2 SYDVKM. The CDR3 DNA sequence: TGTGCCAGCAGCACTAGCACAGATACGCAGTATTTT. Residues: CASSTSTDTQYF. Based on the CDR3 plus reference TRBV28 and TRBJ2-3, the full variable domain is DVKVTQSSRYLVKRTGEKVFLECVQDMDHENMFWYRQDPGLGLRLIYFSYDVKMKEKGDIPEGYSVSREKKERFSLILESASTNQTSMYLCASSTSTDTQYFGPGTRLTVL.

The rearrangement joins TRBV6-2 or TRBV6-3 to TRBJ2-3; possibly TRBD1 for D (5 bases). V shed 2 bases and J shed 4 bases, with 13 bases lying between them. CDR1 is MNHEY, CDR2 SVGEGT, per germline. The CDR3 is made up of 15 amino acids. The CDR3 DNA reads as TGTGCCAGCAGTTACGTCGCGGCCAGGGCAGATACGCAGTATTTT. As protein: CASSYVAARADTQYF.

The V and J genes are TRBV20-1 and TRBJ2-7; 7 bases fit TRBD2. The CDR3 covers 12 residues. Trimming took 3 bases from V and 4 from J; bases not matched to a gene: 3. Germline lookup yields CDR1 DFQATT and CDR2 SNEGSKA (reference sequence). CDR3 loop: CSASHGGYEQYF. The CDR3 DNA sequence: TGCAGTGCTAGTCACGGGGGGTACGAGCAGTACTTC.

The chain has TRBV27 and TRBJ2-3, with 7 bases matching TRBD1. V shed 3 bases and J 5 bases; nucleotides not matched to a gene: 2. Germline values: CDR1 MNHEY, CDR2 SMNVEV (reference sequence). The CDR3 is 13 amino acids. The CDR3 nucleotides read TGTGCCAGCAGTTTCGGGGACAGAGATACGCAGTATTTT. Its protein is CASSFGDRDTQYF.

The rearrangement links TRBV19 to TRBJ2-2; the match to TRBD2 covers 13 bases. V dropped 2 bases and J dropped 6; count of bases not matched to a gene: 6. Germline V gene sequence: CDR1 LNHDA, CDR2 SQIVND (reference sequence). The CDR3 length is 17 residues. CDR3 in DNA: TGTGCCAGTAGTATAACTAGCGGGAGGGCTAATGCCGGGGAGCTGTTTTTT. Protein: CASSITSGRANAGELFF.